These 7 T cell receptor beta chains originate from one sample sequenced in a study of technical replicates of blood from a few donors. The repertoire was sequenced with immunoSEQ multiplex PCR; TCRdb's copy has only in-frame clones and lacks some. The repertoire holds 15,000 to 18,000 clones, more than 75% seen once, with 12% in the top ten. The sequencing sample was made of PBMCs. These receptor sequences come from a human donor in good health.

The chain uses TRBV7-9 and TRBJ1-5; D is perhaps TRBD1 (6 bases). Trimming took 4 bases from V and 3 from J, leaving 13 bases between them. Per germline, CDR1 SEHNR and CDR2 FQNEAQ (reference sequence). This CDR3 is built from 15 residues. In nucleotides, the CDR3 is TGTGCCAGCAGCTCCATGGGGGCTAACAATCAGCCCCAGCATTTT. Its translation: CASSSMGANNQPQHF.

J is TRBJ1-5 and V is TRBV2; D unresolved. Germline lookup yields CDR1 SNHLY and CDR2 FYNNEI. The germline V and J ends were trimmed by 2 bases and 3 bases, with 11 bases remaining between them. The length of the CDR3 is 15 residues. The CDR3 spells CASSEMVAVNQPQHF. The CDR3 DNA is TGTGCCAGCAGTGAAATGGTGGCAGTCAATCAGCCCCAGCATTTT. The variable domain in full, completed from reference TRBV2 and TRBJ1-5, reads EPEVTQTPSHQVTQMGQEVILRCVPISNHLYFYWYRQILGQKVEFLVSFYNNEISEKSEIFDDQFSVERPDGSNFTLKIRSTKLEDSAMYFCASSEMVAVNQPQHFGDGTRLSIL.

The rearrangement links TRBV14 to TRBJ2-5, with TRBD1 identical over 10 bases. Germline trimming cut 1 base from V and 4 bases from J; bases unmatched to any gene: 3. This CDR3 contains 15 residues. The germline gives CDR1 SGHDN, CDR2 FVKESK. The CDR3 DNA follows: TGTGCCAGCAGCCAAGGGGACAGGGGCGTAGAGACCCAGTACTTC. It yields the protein CASSQGDRGVETQYF.

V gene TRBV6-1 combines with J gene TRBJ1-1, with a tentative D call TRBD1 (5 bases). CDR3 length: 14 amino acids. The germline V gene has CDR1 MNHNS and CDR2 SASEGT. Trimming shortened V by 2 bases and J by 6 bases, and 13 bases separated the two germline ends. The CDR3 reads CASSEWGKGAEAFF. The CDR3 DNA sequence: TGTGCCAGCAGTGAATGGGGAAAAGGGGCTGAAGCTTTCTTT.

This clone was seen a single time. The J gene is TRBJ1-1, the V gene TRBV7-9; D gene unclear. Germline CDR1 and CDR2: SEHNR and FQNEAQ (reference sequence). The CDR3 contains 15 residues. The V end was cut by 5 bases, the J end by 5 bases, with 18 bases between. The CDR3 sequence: CASSPPGEGRTEAFF. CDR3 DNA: TGTGCCAGCAGCCCCCCCGGGGAAGGGAGAACTGAAGCTTTCTTT. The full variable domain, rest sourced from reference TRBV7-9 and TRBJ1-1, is DTGVSQNPRHKITKRGQNVTFRCDPISEHNRLYWYRQTLGQGPEFLTYFQNEAQLEKSRLLSDRFSAERPKGSFSTLEIQRTEQGDSAMYLCASSPPGEGRTEAFFGQGTRLTVV.

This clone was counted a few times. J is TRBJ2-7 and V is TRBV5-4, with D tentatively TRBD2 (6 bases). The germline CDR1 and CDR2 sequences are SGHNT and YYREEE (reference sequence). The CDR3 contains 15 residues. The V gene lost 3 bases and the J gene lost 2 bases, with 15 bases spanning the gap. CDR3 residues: CASSSTGTHPYEQYF. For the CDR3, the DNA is TGTGCCAGCAGCTCAACCGGGACTCATCCCTACGAGCAGTACTTC.

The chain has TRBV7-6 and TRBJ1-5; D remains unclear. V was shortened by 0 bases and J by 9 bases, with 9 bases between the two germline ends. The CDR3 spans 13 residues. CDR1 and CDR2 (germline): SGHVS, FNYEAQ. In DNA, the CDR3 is TGTGCCAGCAGCTTAGCGGGAGTGGGGCCCCAGCATTTT. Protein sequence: CASSLAGVGPQHF.